These 10 T cell receptor beta chains were all obtained from the same sample, sequenced in a study of blood T cell repertoires in COVID-19 (dated by TCRdb to the early 2020s). Libraries came from the immunoSEQ multiplex PCR assay. Sourced from immuneACCESS, this table was stored by TCRdb with only in-frame sequences that have V and J called. A share of the clones is absent; for the studies checked, an unresolved V gene accounts for under half, and the remainder has no known explanation. In all, the sample holds about 220,000 clones, and less than 90% of those were seen once. The ten most abundant clones make up 1.5% to 2% of the sample. What was sequenced was peripheral blood. The origin of the receptors is a man aged 35 to 55 with active or convalescent COVID-19.

This CDR3 reads CATSVGRGGSGANVLTF. The CDR3 nucleotides are TGTGCCACCAGTGTGGGTAGGGGCGGCTCTGGGGCCAACGTCCTGACTTTC. The chain links TRBV24-1 to TRBJ2-6; weak D call: TRBD1 (5 bases). The CDR3 extends over 17 amino acids. The ends were cut back, 5 bases at V and 0 bases at J, with 13 bases in the middle. Germline V gene sequence: CDR1 KGHDR, CDR2 SFDVKD.

The chain has TRBV19 and TRBJ1-5; 11 positions match TRBD1. With 3 bases clipped from V and 7 bases from J, the junction kept 8 bases outside the gene matches. The CDR3 contains 16 residues. Germline V gene sequence: CDR1 LNHDA, CDR2 SQIVND (reference sequence). The CDR3 loop is CASSIRTGGLRQPQHF. As DNA, the CDR3 is TGTGCCAGTAGTATCAGGACAGGGGGCTTAAGACAGCCCCAGCATTTT.

V gene TRBV28 combines with J gene TRBJ1-1, with 7 bases identical to TRBD1. Germline V gene lookup returns CDR1 MDHEN and CDR2 SYDVKM. This CDR3 has 14 residues. V trimming: 10 bases; J trimming: 1 base; junction bases outside the gene matches: 9. The DNA for the CDR3 is TGTGCCACCACAGCAGGGGGGACGAACACTGAAGCTTTCTTT. Translated, it gives CATTAGGTNTEAFF.

The rearrangement uses TRBV14 and TRBJ1-3; 9 bases agree with TRBD1. Trimming removed 5 bases from V and 2 bases from J; junction bases left unmatched: 7. The CDR3 consists of 16 residues. Germline V lookup: CDR1 SGHDN, CDR2 FVKESK. DNA of the CDR3: TGTGCCAGCAGCAGACCGGGACAGGGCACTGGAAACACCATATATTTT. Protein: CASSRPGQGTGNTIYF.

V and J are TRBV7-6 and TRBJ2-1, with D tentatively TRBD2 (5 bases). Looked up from germline, CDR1 is SGHVS and CDR2 is FNYEAQ. V shed 0 bases and J shed 6 bases, with 6 bases lying between them. This CDR3 is 13 amino acids long. CDR3 in amino acids: CASSLATSNEQFF. Here the CDR3 DNA reads TGTGCCAGCAGCTTAGCAACTAGCAATGAGCAGTTCTTC.

This sequence joins TRBV5-1 and TRBJ2-7; D not certain. The V end was cut by 0 bases, the J end by 3 bases, with 4 bases between. This CDR3 is 12 amino acids long. The germline gives CDR1 SGHRS, CDR2 YFSETQ. CDR3 sequence: CASSLDFYEQYF. The DNA for the CDR3 is TGCGCCAGCAGCTTGGACTTCTACGAGCAGTACTTC.

The CDR3, as DNA: TGTGCAAGTCGCTTTTTAGCTGGAAACACCATATATTTT. This translates into CASRFLAGNTIYF. This chain connects TRBV12-2 to TRBJ1-3. TRBV12-2 represents a pseudogene. This CDR3 contains 13 residues.

The chain has TRBV6-1 and TRBJ2-1; tentative D call: TRBD2 (6 bases). The CDR3 is 12 amino acids. The ends were cut back, 7 bases at V and 7 bases at J, with 11 bases in the middle. Germline values: CDR1 MNHNS, CDR2 SASEGT. This chain's CDR3 is CASTTGVNEQFF. CDR3 DNA: TGTGCCAGCACCACGGGGGTTAATGAGCAGTTCTTC.

J is TRBJ1-6 and V is TRBV12-5; 11 bases align to TRBD1. V was pared by 11 bases and J by 9 bases, with 6 bases of the junction left unmatched. CDR1 and CDR2 (germline): LGHNT, FRNRAP. The CDR3 contains 13 residues. CDR3 coding DNA: TGTGCTTCCGGGACAGGGGGAGTTTCACCCCTCCACTTT. Translated: CASGTGGVSPLHF.

The chain couples TRBV24-1 to TRBJ2-2, with TRBD1 identical over 9 bases. The ends lost 4 bases at V and 6 bases at J; junction bases unmatched: 8. Germline values: CDR1 KGHDR, CDR2 SFDVKD. This CDR3 has 16 amino acids. CDR3 nucleotides: TGTGCCACCAGTGAACATCCGGGACAGGGTGCCGGGGAGCTGTTTTTT. Translating it yields CATSEHPGQGAGELFF.